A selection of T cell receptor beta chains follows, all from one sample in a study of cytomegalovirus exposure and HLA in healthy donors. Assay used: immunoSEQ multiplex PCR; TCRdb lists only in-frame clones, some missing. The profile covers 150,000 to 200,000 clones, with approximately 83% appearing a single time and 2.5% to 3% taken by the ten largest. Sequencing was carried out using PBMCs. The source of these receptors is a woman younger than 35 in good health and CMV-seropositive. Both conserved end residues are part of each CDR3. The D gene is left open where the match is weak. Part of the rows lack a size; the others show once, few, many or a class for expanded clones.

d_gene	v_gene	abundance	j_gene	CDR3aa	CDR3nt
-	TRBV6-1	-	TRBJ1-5	CASTLWGRGGQPQHF	TGTGCCAGCACCCTTTGGGGGAGGGGGGGACAGCCCCAGCATTTT
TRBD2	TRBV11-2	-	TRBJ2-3	CASSHSGATDTQYF	TGTGCCAGCAGCCATAGCGGGGCCACCGATACGCAGTATTTT
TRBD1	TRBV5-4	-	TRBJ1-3	CASSLTGTGGNTIYF	TGTGCCAGCAGCTTAACCGGGACAGGGGGAAACACCATATATTTT
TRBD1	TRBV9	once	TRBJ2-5	CASSVYRDREETQYF	TGTGCCAGCAGCGTATACAGAGACAGGGAAGAGACCCAGTACTTC
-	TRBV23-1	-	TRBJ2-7	CANPRGATSYEQYF	TGCGCCAACCCACGGGGGGCCACCTCCTACGAGCAGTACTTC
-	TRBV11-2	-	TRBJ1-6	CASRSLRAPGGPGGSPLHF	TGTGCCAGCAGATCCCTACGCGCCCCCGGCGGCCCCGGTGGTTCACCCCTCCACTTT
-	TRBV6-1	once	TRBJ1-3	CASSERQPGNTIYF	TGTGCCAGCAGTGAGAGACAGCCTGGAAACACCATATATTTT
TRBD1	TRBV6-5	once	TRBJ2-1	CASRGTGGSNEQFF	TGTGCCAGCAGGGGGACAGGGGGCAGCAATGAGCAGTTCTTC
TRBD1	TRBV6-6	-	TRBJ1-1	CASRPGEDRGSAEAFF	TGTGCCAGCAGGCCCGGGGAGGACAGGGGGTCCGCTGAAGCTTTCTTT
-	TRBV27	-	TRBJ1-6	CASREGVPNSPLHF	TGTGCCAGCCGGGAGGGGGTCCCTAATTCACCCCTCCACTTT
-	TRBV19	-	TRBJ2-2	CASSPRYTGELFF	TGTGCCAGTAGTCCGCGATACACCGGGGAGCTGTTTTTT
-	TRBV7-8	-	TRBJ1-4	CASSLGQDEKLFF	TGTGCCAGCAGCTTAGGCCAGGATGAAAAACTGTTTTTT
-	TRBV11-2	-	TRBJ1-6	CASSSGQINSPLHF	TGTGCCAGCAGCTCCGGACAGATCAATTCACCCCTCCACTTT
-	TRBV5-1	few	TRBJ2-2	CASSPTSVGTGELFF	TGCGCCAGCAGCCCGACTAGTGTAGGCACCGGGGAGCTGTTTTTT
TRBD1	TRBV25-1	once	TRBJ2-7	CASSVGTATEQYF	TGTGCCAGCAGTGTAGGGACAGCTACGGAGCAGTACTTC
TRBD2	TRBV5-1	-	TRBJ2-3	CASSPTSGGDSDTQYF	TGCGCCAGCAGTCCAACTAGCGGGGGGGATTCAGATACGCAGTATTTT
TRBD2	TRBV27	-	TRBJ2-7	CASSLRGASGRTYEQYF	TGTGCCAGCAGTTTAAGGGGGGCTAGCGGGAGAACCTACGAGCAGTACTTC
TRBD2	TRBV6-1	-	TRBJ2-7	CASSAGGDSYEQYF	TGTGCCAGCAGTGCGGGGGGTGACTCCTACGAGCAGTACTTC
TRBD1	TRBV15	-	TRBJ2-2	CATSRLQGVRAGELFF	TGTGCCACCAGCCGACTTCAGGGGGTTAGGGCCGGGGAGCTGTTTTTT
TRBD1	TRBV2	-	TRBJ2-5	CASSPLGTGGSEYQETQYF	TGTGCCAGCAGTCCCCTAGGGACAGGGGGTTCGGAGTACCAAGAGACCCAGTACTTC
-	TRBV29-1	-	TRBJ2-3	CSDLSGSTDTQYF	TGCAGCGACTTAAGCGGGAGCACAGATACGCAGTATTTT
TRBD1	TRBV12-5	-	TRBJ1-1	CASGEGQLNTEAFF	TGTGCTAGTGGGGAGGGACAGCTTAACACTGAAGCTTTCTTT
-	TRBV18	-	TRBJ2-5	CASSPPARKAQETQYF	TGTGCCAGCTCACCACCGGCGCGGAAAGCACAAGAGACCCAGTACTTC
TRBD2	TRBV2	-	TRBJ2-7	CASSGLAGDPYEQYF	TGTGCCAGCAGTGGACTAGCGGGGGATCCCTACGAGCAGTACTTC
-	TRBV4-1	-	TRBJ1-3	CASSQDSNRDAIYF	TGCGCCAGCAGCCAAGATTCCAACAGGGATGCCATATATTTT
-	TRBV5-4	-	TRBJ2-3	CASSLGQSTDTQYF	TGTGCCAGCAGCTTGGGACAGAGCACAGATACGCAGTATTTT
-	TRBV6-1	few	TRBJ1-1	CASNKGDVTTEAFF	TGTGCCAGCAATAAAGGGGATGTTACAACTGAAGCTTTCTTT
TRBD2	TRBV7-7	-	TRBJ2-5	CASSPGLAGVFQETQYF	TGTGCCAGCAGCCCCGGACTAGCGGGGGTCTTCCAAGAGACCCAGTACTTC
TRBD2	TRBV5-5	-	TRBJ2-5	CASSTLAGGRETQYF	TGTGCCAGCAGCACCCTAGCGGGGGGGCGGGAGACCCAGTACTTC
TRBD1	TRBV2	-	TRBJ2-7	CASSDRALEQYF	TGTGCCAGCAGCGACAGGGCCTTAGAGCAGTACTTC
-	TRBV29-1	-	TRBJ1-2	CSVQAPGDGYTF	TGCAGCGTGCAAGCGCCCGGTGATGGCTACACCTTC
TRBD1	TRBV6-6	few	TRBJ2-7	CAIRDRSYEQYF	TGTGCCATTCGGGACAGATCCTACGAGCAGTACTTC
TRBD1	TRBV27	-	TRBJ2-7	CASRPGQVITYEQYF	TGTGCCAGCAGACCGGGACAGGTGATAACCTACGAGCAGTACTTC
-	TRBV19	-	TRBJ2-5	CASSGQQETQYF	TGTGCCAGTAGCGGACAGCAAGAGACCCAGTACTTC
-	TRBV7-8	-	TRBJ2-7	CASSLDSSYEQYF	TGTGCCAGCAGCTTAGACAGCTCCTACGAGCAGTACTTC
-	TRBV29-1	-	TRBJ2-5	CSVGWGQGWQETQYF	TGCAGCGTTGGGTGGGGCCAGGGGTGGCAAGAGACCCAGTACTTC
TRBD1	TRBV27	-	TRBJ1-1	CASSLEGASEAFF	TGTGCCAGCAGTTTAGAGGGGGCGAGTGAAGCTTTCTTT
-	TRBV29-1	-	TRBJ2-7	CSVGMGGGRVEQYF	TGCAGCGTTGGGATGGGGGGTGGAAGAGTCGAGCAGTACTTC
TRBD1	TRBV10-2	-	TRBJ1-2	CASSPDRGHGYTF	TGCGCCAGCAGCCCTGACAGGGGACATGGCTACACCTTC
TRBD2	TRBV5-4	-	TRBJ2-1	CASSLRLAGGDEQFF	TGTGCCAGCAGCCTGAGACTAGCGGGGGGCGATGAGCAGTTCTTC
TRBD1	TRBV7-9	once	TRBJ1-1	CASSPRQGAGEAFF	TGTGCCAGCAGCCCTCGACAGGGGGCGGGTGAAGCTTTCTTT
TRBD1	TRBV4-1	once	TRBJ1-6	CASSEISAGTGNSPLHF	TGCGCCAGCAGCGAAATCTCGGCCGGGACAGGGAATTCACCCCTCCACTTT
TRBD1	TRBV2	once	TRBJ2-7	CASRHRGPSYEQYF	TGTGCCAGCAGGCACAGGGGGCCTTCCTACGAGCAGTACTTC
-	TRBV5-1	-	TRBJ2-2	CATRVDTGELFF	TGCGCCACGAGAGTCGACACCGGGGAGCTGTTTTTT
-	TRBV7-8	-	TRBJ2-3	CASSPSPTARRTDTQYF	TGTGCCAGCAGCCCCTCCCCGACGGCCCGGAGGACAGATACGCAGTATTTT
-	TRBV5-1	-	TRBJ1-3	CASSLAPSTSGDTIYF	TGCGCCAGCAGCTTGGCGCCCTCAACATCGGGAGACACCATATATTTT
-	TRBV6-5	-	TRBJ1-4	CASSREKLFF	TGTGCCAGCTCCCGTGAAAAACTGTTTTTT
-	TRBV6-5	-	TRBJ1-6	CASSPLSSYNSPLHF	TGTGCCAGCTCCCCATTGAGCTCCTATAATTCACCCCTCCACTTT
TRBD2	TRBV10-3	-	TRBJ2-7	CASNGLAGSSYEQYF	TGTGCCTCTAACGGACTAGCGGGGTCCTCCTACGAGCAGTACTTC
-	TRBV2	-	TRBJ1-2	CASSTTELYGYTF	TGTGCCAGCAGTACCACAGAGCTCTATGGCTACACCTTC
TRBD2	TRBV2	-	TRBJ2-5	CASSLGLAKETQYF	TGTGCCAGCAGTTTGGGACTAGCAAAAGAGACCCAGTACTTC
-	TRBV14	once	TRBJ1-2	CASSQTGYYGYTF	TGTGCCAGCAGCCAGACAGGATATTATGGCTACACCTTC
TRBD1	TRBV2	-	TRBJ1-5	CASIADRENQPQHF	TGTGCCAGCATCGCGGACAGGGAGAATCAGCCCCAGCATTTT